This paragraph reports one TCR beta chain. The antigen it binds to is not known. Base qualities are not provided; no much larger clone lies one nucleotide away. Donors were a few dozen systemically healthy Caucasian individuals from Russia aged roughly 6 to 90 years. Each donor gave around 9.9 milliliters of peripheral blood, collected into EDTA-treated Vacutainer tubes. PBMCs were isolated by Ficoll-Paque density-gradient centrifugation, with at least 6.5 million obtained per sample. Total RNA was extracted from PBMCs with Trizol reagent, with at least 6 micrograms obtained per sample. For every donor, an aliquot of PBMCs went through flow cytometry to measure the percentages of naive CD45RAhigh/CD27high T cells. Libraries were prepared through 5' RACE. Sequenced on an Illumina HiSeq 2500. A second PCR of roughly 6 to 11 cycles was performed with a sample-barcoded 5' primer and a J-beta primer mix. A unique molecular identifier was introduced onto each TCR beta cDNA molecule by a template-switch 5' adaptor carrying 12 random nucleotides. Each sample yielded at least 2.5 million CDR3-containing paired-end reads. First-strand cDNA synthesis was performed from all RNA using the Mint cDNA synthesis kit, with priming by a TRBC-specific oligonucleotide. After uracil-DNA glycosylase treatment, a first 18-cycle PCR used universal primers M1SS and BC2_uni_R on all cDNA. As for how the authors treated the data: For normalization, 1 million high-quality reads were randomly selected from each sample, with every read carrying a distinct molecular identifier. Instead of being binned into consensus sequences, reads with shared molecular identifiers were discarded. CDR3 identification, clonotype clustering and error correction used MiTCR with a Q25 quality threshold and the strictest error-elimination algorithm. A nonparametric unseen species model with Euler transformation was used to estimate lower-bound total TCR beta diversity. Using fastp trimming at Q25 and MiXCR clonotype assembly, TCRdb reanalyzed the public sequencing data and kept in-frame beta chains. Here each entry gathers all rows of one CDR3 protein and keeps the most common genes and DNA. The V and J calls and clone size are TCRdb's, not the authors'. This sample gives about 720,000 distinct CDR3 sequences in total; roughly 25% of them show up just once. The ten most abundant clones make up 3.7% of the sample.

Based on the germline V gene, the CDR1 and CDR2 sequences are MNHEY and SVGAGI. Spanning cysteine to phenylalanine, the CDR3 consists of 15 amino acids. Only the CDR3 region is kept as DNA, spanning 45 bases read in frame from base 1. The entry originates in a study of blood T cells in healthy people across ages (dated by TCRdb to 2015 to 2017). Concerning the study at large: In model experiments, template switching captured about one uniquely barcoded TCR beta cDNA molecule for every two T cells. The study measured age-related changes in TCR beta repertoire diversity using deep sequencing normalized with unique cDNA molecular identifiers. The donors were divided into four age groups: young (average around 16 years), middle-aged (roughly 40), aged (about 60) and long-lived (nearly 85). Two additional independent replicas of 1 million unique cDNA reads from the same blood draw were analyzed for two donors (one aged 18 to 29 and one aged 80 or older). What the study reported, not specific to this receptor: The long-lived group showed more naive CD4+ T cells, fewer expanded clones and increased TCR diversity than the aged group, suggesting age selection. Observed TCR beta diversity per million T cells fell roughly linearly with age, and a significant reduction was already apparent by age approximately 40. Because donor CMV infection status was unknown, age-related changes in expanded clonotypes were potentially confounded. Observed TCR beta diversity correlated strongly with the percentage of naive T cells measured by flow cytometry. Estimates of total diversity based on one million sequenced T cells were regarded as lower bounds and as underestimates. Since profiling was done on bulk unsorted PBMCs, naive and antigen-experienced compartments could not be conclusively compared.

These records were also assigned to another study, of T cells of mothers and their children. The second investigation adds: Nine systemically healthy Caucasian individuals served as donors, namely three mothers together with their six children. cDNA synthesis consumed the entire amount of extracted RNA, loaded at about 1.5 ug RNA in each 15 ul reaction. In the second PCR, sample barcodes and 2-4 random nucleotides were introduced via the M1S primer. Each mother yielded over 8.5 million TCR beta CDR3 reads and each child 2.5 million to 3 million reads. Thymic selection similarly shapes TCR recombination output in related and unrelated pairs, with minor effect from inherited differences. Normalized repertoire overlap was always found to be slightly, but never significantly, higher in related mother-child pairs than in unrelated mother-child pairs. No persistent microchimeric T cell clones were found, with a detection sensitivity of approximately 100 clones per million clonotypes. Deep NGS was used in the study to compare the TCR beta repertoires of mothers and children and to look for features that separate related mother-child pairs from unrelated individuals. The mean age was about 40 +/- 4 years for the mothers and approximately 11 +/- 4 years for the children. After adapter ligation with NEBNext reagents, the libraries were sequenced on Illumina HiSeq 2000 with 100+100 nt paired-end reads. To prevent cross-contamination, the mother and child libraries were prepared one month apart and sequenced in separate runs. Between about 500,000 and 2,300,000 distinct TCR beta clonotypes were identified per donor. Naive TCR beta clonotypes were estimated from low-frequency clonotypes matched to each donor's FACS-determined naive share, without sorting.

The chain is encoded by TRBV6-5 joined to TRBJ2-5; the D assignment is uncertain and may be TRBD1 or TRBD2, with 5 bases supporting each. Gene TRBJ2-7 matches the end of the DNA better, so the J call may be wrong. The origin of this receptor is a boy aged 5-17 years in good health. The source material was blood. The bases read TGTGCCAGCAGTTACGGGTCAGGGAGTCCCTACGAGCAGTACTTC. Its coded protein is CASSYGSGSPYEQYF.